Shown below are 19 T cell receptor beta chains from a single sample sequenced in a study of cytomegalovirus exposure and HLA in healthy donors. The PCR made use of 60 Vbeta and 13 Jbeta primers. Data came from immunoSEQ multiplex PCR; TCRdb stores just in-frame clones and leaves some out. The sample has roughly 100,000 clones, about three quarters seen once. The sequencing sample was made of PBMCs. Receptor source: a man aged 35 to 55 in good health and CMV-seropositive.

A few counts support this clone. The V call is TRBV7-8, the J call TRBJ2-3; TRBD2 agrees at 9 bases. The germline gives CDR1 SGHVS, CDR2 FQNEAQ. The CDR3 runs to 15 residues. With V trimmed by 4 bases and J by 4 bases, 6 bases remained unmatched. The CDR3 loop is CASSWRGGGADTQYF. CDR3 nucleotide sequence: TGTGCCAGCAGCTGGCGGGGGGGCGGCGCAGATACGCAGTATTTT.

This clone was detected a few times. The J gene is TRBJ1-2, the V gene TRBV28; possible D gene TRBD1, 6 bases. The length of the CDR3 is 15 residues. V lost 6 bases and J 5 bases, leaving 19 bases between the germline ends. CDR1 and CDR2 from the germline V gene are MDHEN and SYDVKM. CDR3 in amino acids: CASSSPPDRLYGYTF. In nucleotides, the CDR3 is TGTGCCAGCAGCTCACCCCCCGACAGGTTGTATGGCTACACCTTC.

J is TRBJ1-5 and V is TRBV7-8; 7 bases map to TRBD1. With V trimmed by 5 bases and J by 0 bases, 7 bases remained unmatched. Germline CDR1 and CDR2: SGHVS and FQNEAQ. The CDR3 spans 16 residues. CDR3 amino acids: CASSTRQGYSNQPQHF. DNA of the CDR3: TGTGCCAGCAGCACGCGACAGGGTTATAGCAATCAGCCCCAGCATTTT.

This clone appeared a few times. This chain uses TRBV7-8 with TRBJ2-7; D unclear. The germline gives CDR1 SGHVS, CDR2 FQNEAQ. V was trimmed by 5 bases and J by 5 bases, leaving 13 bases between them. This CDR3 spans 13 amino acids. The CDR3 DNA reads as TGTGCCAGCAGCCCCTATCTCAGGAACGAGCAGTACTTC. Amino acids: CASSPYLRNEQYF.

V is TRBV5-1 and J is TRBJ2-5; 15 positions agree with TRBD2. Trimming removed 4 bases from V and 5 bases from J; junction bases left unmatched: 6. Germline loops: CDR1 SGHRS, CDR2 YFSETQ. This CDR3 contains 16 residues. The CDR3 DNA sequence: TGCGCCAGCAGCCCCGGGACTAGCGGGGGGACGGAGACCCAGTACTTC. This gives the protein CASSPGTSGGTETQYF.

This sequence joins TRBV11-2 and TRBJ1-1; weak D call: TRBD1 (5 bases). The CDR3 is 14 amino acids. Germline V gene sequence: CDR1 SGHAT, CDR2 FQNNGV. V was pared by 1 base and J by 5 bases, with 11 bases between. CDR3 DNA: TGTGCCAGCAGCTTAGGGCTTAGACAGACTGAAGCTTTCTTT. Translated: CASSLGLRQTEAFF.

This clone was counted only a few times. The chain couples TRBV28 to TRBJ2-1; 9 nucleotides agree with TRBD1. This CDR3 has 16 amino acids. Trimming at V came to 7 bases and at J to 1 base, leaving 8 bases not matched to a gene. The germline gives CDR1 MDHEN, CDR2 SYDVKM. The CDR3, as DNA: TGTGCCAGCACCTTGGGCGGGACAGGGTCCTACAATGAGCAGTTCTTC. Protein product: CASTLGGTGSYNEQFF.

V and J are TRBV7-2 and TRBJ1-1, with no clear D. The germline V gene encodes CDR1 SGHTA and CDR2 FQGNSA. Trimming shortened V by 1 base and J by 7 bases, and 7 bases separated the two germline ends. The CDR3 is made up of 12 amino acids. CDR3 in DNA: TGTGCCAGCAGCTTAGAACAGAATGAAGCTTTCTTT. Protein: CASSLEQNEAFF.

The chain employs TRBV9 and TRBJ1-1; D call uncertain. Trimming took 0 bases from V and 0 from J, leaving 9 bases between them. Germline CDR1 is SGDLS and CDR2 is YYNGEE. The CDR3 runs to 15 residues. The DNA for the CDR3 is TGTGCCAGCAGCGTAGGGGTACAGTTGAACACTGAAGCTTTCTTT. It codes for CASSVGVQLNTEAFF. The complete variable domain, with remaining parts taken from reference TRBV9 and TRBJ1-1, reads DSGVTQTPKHLITATGQRVTLRCSPRSGDLSVYWYQQSLDQGLQFLIQYYNGEERAKGNILERFSAQQFPDLHSELNLSSLELGDSALYFCASSVGVQLNTEAFFGQGTRLTVV.

The V and J genes are TRBV19 and TRBJ1-6; D ambiguous. Germline V gene lookup returns CDR1 LNHDA and CDR2 SQIVND (reference sequence). This CDR3 is 14 amino acids long. V was shortened by 3 bases and J by 6 bases, with 9 bases between the two germline ends. CDR3 residues: CASSIFHTNSPLHF. The CDR3 DNA reads TGTGCCAGTAGTATTTTCCACACTAATTCACCCCTCCACTTT.

The CDR3, as DNA: TGTGCCAGCAGCACCGGGGGTATCATTAGGGAGCAGTACTTC. Protein sequence: CASSTGGIIREQYF. The rearrangement links TRBV5-6 to TRBJ2-7, with a possible D match to TRBD2 (6 bases). The germline V gene has CDR1 SGHDT and CDR2 YYEEEE. There are 14 residues in the CDR3. Trimming removed 4 bases from V and 7 bases from J, with 18 bases in between.

The chain carries TRBV10-2 and TRBJ2-1; 10 bases align to TRBD1. V gave up 5 bases and J gave up 8 bases; unmatched junction bases: 6. CDR1 is WSHSY and CDR2 is SAAADI in the germline V gene. The CDR3 extends over 14 amino acids. For the CDR3, the DNA is TGCGCCAGCAGTTTGGACAGGGGGGAACATGAGCAGTTCTTC. This encodes CASSLDRGEHEQFF.

The J gene is TRBJ2-7, the V gene TRBV6-5; possibly TRBD2 for D (7 bases). The V end was cut by 0 bases, the J end by 3 bases, with 12 bases between. Germline CDR1 is MNHEY and CDR2 is SVGAGI. The CDR3 is 15 residues long. CDR3 DNA sequence: TGTGCCAGCAGTTACTCGAAGGGGGGGATCTACGAGCAGTACTTC. Residues: CASSYSKGGIYEQYF.

V and J are TRBV6-6 and TRBJ2-3; TRBD2 is a possible D gene (5 bases). The germline gives CDR1 MNHNY, CDR2 SVGAGI (reference sequence). V gave up 5 bases and J gave up 0 bases, with 9 bases separating them. This CDR3 is built from 14 residues. The CDR3 is CASSPLGSTDTQYF. Here the CDR3 DNA reads TGTGCCAGCAGTCCACTAGGTAGCACAGATACGCAGTATTTT.

The gene calls are TRBV7-8 and TRBJ1-5, with 7 bases matching TRBD1. The CDR3 is 16 amino acids. V lost 5 bases and J lost 5; bases outside the gene matches: 12. Germline lookup yields CDR1 SGHVS and CDR2 FQNEAQ. The CDR3 coding sequence is TGTGCCAGCAGCAAGTTCGCCGGGACAGAGTATCAGCCCCAGCATTTT. Encoded protein: CASSKFAGTEYQPQHF.

CDR3 sequence reads: CASSQTPRLAGGRDTDTQYF. CDR3 in DNA: TGCGCCAGCAGCCAGACTCCCAGGCTAGCGGGGGGGCGTGACACAGATACGCAGTATTTT. This rearrangement joins TRBV4-1 to TRBJ2-3; 12 bases map to TRBD2. The germline CDR1 and CDR2 sequences are MGHRA and YSYEKL. The V gene end was trimmed by 3 bases and the J gene end by 2 bases; junction bases not matched to a gene: 15. This CDR3 region has 20 residues.

This clone was seen just once. The chain combines TRBV2 with TRBJ2-1; no clear D. This CDR3 spans 10 amino acids. Germline CDR1 and CDR2: SNHLY and FYNNEI. Trimming shortened V by 6 bases and J by 6 bases, and 3 bases separated the two germline ends. This chain's CDR3 is CASSLNEQFF. CDR3 coding DNA: TGTGCCAGCAGCCTCAATGAGCAGTTCTTC.

The genes are TRBV29-1 and TRBJ2-1, with D maybe TRBD1 (5 bases). The CDR3 runs 13 residues. The germline gives CDR1 SQVTM, CDR2 ANQGSEA. Between the trimmed V and J ends, which lost 7 bases and 0 bases, there was a span of 10 bases. The CDR3 region is CSADRSSYNEQFF. The CDR3 DNA reads as TGCAGCGCCGACAGATCCTCCTACAATGAGCAGTTCTTC.

The genes are TRBV4-1 and TRBJ2-7; 15 nucleotides match TRBD2. Germline lookup yields CDR1 MGHRA and CDR2 YSYEKL. The CDR3 is 15 amino acids. V gave up 4 bases and J gave up 7 bases; unmatched junction bases: 5. CDR3 in DNA: TGCGCCAGCAGCCGGACTAGCGGGAGGGAGAGAGAGCAGTACTTC. This encodes CASSRTSGREREQYF.